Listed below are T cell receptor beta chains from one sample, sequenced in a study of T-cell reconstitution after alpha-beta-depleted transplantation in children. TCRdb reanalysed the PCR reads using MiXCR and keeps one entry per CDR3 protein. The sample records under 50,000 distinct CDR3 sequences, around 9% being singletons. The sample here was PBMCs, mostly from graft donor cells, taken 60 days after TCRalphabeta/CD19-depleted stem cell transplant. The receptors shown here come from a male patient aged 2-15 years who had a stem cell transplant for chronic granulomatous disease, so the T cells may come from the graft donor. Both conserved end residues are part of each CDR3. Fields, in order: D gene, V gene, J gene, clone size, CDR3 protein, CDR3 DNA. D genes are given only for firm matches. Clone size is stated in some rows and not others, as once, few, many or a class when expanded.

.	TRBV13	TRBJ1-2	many	CASSPRTSPAGGYTF	TGTGCCAGCAGCCCTAGGACATCCCCGGCGGGTGGCTACACCTTC
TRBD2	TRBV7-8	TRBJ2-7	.	CASSLGLAGAYEQYF	TGTGCCAGCAGCTTAGGGCTAGCGGGGGCGTACGAGCAGTACTTC
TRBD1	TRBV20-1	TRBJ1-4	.	CSAYGTGVNEKLFF	TGCAGTGCTTATGGGACAGGGGTTAATGAAAAACTGTTTTTT
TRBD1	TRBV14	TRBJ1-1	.	CASSQDDRGPTEAFF	TGTGCCAGCAGCCAAGACGACAGGGGGCCCACTGAAGCTTTCTTT
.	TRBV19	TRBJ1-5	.	CASSLGGPQHF	TGTGCCAGTAGCCTCGGGGGGCCCCAGCATTTT
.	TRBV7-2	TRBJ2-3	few	CASSFGVGTDTQYF	TGTGCCAGCAGCTTCGGGGTCGGCACAGATACGCAGTATTTT
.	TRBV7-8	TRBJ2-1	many	CASSATVSLLTTDEQFF	TGTGCCAGCAGCGCCACGGTCAGTCTGCTAACCACGGATGAGCAGTTCTTC
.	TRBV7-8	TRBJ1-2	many	CASRFESGGASGYTF	TGTGCCAGCAGATTTGAATCGGGGGGGGCCTCTGGCTACACCTTC
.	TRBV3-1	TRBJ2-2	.	CASCQGASFWTPGELFF	TGTGCCTCCTGCCAAGGGGCTAGTTTTTGGACGCCCGGGGAGCTGTTTTTT
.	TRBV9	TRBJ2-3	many	CASSVNHLRDTQYF	TGTGCCAGCAGCGTAAATCATTTGAGGGATACGCAGTATTTT
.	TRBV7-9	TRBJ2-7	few	CASSLTDYEQYF	TGTGCCAGCAGCTTAACCGATTACGAGCAGTACTTC
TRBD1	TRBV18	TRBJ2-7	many	CASSPGQGSTYEQYF	TGTGCCAGCTCACCGGGACAGGGTTCCACCTACGAGCAGTACTTC
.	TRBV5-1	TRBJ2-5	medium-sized	CASSVEWQETQYF	TGCGCCAGCAGCGTGGAGTGGCAAGAGACCCAGTACTTC
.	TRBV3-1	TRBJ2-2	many	CASSQVGGRAHTGELFF	TGTGCCAGCAGCCAAGTAGGAGGGAGAGCCCACACCGGGGAGCTGTTTTTT
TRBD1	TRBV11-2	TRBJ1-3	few	CASSLGTAAGNTIYF	TGTGCCAGCAGCTTGGGGACAGCAGCTGGAAACACCATATATTTT
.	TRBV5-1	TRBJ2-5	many	CASSSGSETQYF	TGCGCCAGCAGCAGTGGCTCAGAGACCCAGTACTTC
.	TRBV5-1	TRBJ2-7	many	CASSSFGSSYEQYF	TGCGCCAGCAGCTCCTTCGGGAGCTCCTACGAGCAGTACTTC
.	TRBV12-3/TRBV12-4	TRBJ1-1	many	CASSFLGVGEAFF	TGTGCCAGCAGTTTTTTGGGAGTTGGAGAAGCTTTCTTT
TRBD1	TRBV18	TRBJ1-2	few	CASSRDSPNYGYTF	TGTGCCAGCTCACGGGACAGTCCAAACTATGGCTACACCTTC
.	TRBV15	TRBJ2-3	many	CATGAGRSTDTQYF	TGTGCCACCGGAGCCGGGCGCAGCACAGATACGCAGTATTTT
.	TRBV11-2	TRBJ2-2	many	CASSLNLNTGELFF	TGTGCCAGCAGCTTAAACCTAAACACCGGGGAGCTGTTTTTT
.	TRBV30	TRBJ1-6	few	CAWRRQERSPLHF	TGTGCCTGGAGGAGGCAGGAAAGATCACCCCTCCACTTT
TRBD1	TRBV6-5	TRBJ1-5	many	CASSDSGGAGQPQHF	TGTGCCAGCAGCGACTCAGGGGGGGCCGGTCAGCCCCAGCATTTT
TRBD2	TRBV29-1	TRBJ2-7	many	CSVEGGRGGGRYEQYF	TGCAGCGTTGAAGGGGGGCGTGGAGGCGGGAGGTACGAGCAGTACTTC
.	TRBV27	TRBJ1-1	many	CASSLASSGGTEAFF	TGTGCCAGCAGTTTAGCCTCCTCGGGGGGAACTGAAGCTTTCTTT
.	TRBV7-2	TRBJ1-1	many	CASSFGRSNTEAFF	TGTGCCAGCAGCTTTGGGAGATCGAACACTGAAGCTTTCTTT
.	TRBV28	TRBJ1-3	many	CASSFPGRVSGNTIYF	TGTGCCAGCAGTTTCCCGGGACGCGTCTCTGGAAACACCATATATTTT
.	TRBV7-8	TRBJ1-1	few	CASSVRWNTEAFF	TGTGCCAGCAGCGTCCGGTGGAACACTGAAGCTTTCTTT
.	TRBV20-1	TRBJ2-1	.	CSARDLASSYNEQF	TGCAGTGCTAGAGATCTAGCGTCTTCCTACAATGAGCAGTTC
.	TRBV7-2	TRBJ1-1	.	CASSYKVWSEAFF	TGTGCCAGCAGCTATAAGGTGTGGTCTGAAGCTTTCTTT
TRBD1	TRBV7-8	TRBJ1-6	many	CASSLRDSVVNSPLHF	TGTGCCAGCAGCCTAAGGGACAGCGTGGTAAATTCACCCCTCCACTTT
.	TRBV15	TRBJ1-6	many	CATSREGRDYSPLHF	TGTGCCACCAGCAGAGAAGGCAGGGATTATTCACCCCTCCACTTT
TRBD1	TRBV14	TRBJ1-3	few	CASSQQGAISGNTIYF	TGTGCCAGCAGCCAGCAGGGGGCAATTTCTGGAAACACCATATATTTT
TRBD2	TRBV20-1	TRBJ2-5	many	CSAPPTSGAQYF	TGCAGTGCTCCACCGACTAGCGGTGCCCAGTACTTC
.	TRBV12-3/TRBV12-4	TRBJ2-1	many	CASSLANNEQFF	TGTGCCAGCAGCCTAGCGAACAATGAGCAGTTCTTC
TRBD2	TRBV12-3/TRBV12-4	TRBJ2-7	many	CASGGGRGYEQYF	TGTGCCAGCGGGGGGGGGAGGGGCTACGAGCAGTACTTC
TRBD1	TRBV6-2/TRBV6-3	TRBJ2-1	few	CASSWTGGDYNEQFF	TGTGCCAGCAGTTGGACAGGGGGCGACTACAATGAGCAGTTCTTC
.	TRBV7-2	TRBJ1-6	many	CASSLWQNYSPLHF	TGTGCCAGCAGCTTGTGGCAGAATTATTCACCCCTCCACTTT
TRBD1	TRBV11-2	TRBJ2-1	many	CASLGQGNSYNEQFF	TGTGCCAGCCTCGGACAGGGTAACTCCTACAATGAGCAGTTCTTC
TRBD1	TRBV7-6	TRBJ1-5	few	CASSDRGAQPQHF	TGTGCCAGCAGCGACAGGGGTGCTCAGCCCCAGCATTTT
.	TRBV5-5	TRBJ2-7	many	CASSLNQYYEQYF	TGTGCCAGCAGCTTGAACCAATACTACGAGCAGTACTTC
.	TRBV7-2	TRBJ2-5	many	CASSLARGEGTQYF	TGTGCCAGCAGCTTAGCGCGGGGAGAAGGGACCCAGTACTTC
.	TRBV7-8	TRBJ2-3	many	CASSLGVRGGTDTQYF	TGTGCCAGCAGCTTAGGGGTCAGGGGAGGGACAGATACGCAGTATTTT
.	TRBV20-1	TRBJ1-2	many	CSARVINPLSGYTF	TGCAGTGCTAGAGTGATCAACCCCCTAAGTGGCTACACCTTC
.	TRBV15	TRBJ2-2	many	CATSRDSKLRGLITNTGELFF	TGTGCCACCAGCAGAGATTCCAAATTGAGGGGTCTGATTACGAACACCGGGGAGCTGTTTTTT
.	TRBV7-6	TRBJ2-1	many	CASSPRERDSYNEQFF	TGTGCCAGCAGCCCGCGAGAAAGGGATTCTTACAATGAGCAGTTCTTC
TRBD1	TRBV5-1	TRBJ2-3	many	CASSSDRKSTDTQYF	TGCGCCAGCAGCTCGGACAGGAAAAGCACAGATACGCAGTATTTT
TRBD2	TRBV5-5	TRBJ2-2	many	CASSSSFLAGGAGELFF	TGTGCCAGCAGCTCTAGTTTCCTAGCGGGTGGCGCCGGGGAGCTGTTTTTT
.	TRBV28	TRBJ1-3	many	CASSSRVFSGNTIYF	TGTGCCAGCAGTTCTCGGGTCTTCTCTGGAAACACCATATATTTT
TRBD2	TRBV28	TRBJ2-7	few	CASSLGLAGVSGGIEQYF	TGTGCCAGCAGTTTGGGACTAGCGGGAGTTTCGGGAGGTATCGAGCAGTACTTC
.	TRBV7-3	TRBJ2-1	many	CASSPLVGSEQFF	TGTGCCAGCAGCCCTCTAGTGGGATCTGAGCAGTTCTTC
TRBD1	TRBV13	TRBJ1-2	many	CASSSDRDHGYTF	TGTGCCAGCAGCTCCGACAGGGACCATGGCTACACCTTC
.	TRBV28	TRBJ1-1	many	CASSFMRGHEAFF	TGTGCCAGCAGTTTTATGAGAGGACACGAAGCTTTCTTT
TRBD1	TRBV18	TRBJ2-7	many	CASSGTGGFHEQYF	TGTGCCAGCTCGGGGACAGGGGGTTTCCACGAGCAGTACTTC
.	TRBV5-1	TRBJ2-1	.	CAKHGSNEQFF	TGCGCCAAACATGGATCCAATGAGCAGTTCTTC
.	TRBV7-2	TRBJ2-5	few	CASSPTLGAQYF	TGTGCCAGCAGCCCCACGTTGGGGGCCCAGTACTTC
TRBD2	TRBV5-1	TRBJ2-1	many	CASSYSSGSEQFF	TGCGCCAGCAGCTACTCTAGCGGGAGCGAGCAGTTCTTC
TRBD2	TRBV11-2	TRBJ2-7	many	CASSLALAGGSHEQYF	TGTGCCAGCAGCTTAGCCCTAGCGGGAGGGTCCCACGAGCAGTACTTC